The 22 T cell receptor beta chains below come from one sample, sequenced in a study of radiation and T cells in renal cell carcinoma. Time point here: blood 2 weeks post-SBRT. Documented treatment: 15 Gy SBRT to primary tumor, nephrectomy 4 weeks later. Only in-frame clones appear in the TCRdb table, and some are missing; sequencing was by immunoSEQ multiplex PCR. This sample has some 120,000 clones, with about 81% found just once. This specimen was blood, taken from a patient whose treatment included radiotherapy and nephrectomy. The receptor set was obtained from a woman in her sixties with renal cell carcinoma.

The chain links TRBV6-1 to TRBJ2-3; D gene ambiguous. The CDR3 runs 10 residues. The ends were cut back, 8 bases at V and 7 bases at J, with 7 bases in the middle. Germline V gene sequence: CDR1 MNHNS, CDR2 SASEGT. The CDR3 protein is CASRDNTQYF. DNA of the CDR3: TGTGCCAGCCGAGATAATACGCAGTATTTT.

This clone was seen once. The chain couples TRBV7-6 to TRBJ2-7, with TRBD1 matching over 8 bases. Germline-derived CDR1 and CDR2 are SGHVS and FNYEAQ. There are 13 residues in the CDR3. Trimming removed 5 bases from V and 7 bases from J; junction bases left unmatched: 7. For the CDR3, the DNA is TGTGCCAGCAGCCCAGCTCAGGGGGCAGAGCAGTACTTC. The encoded protein is CASSPAQGAEQYF.

In this sample, this clone turned up once. The gene calls are TRBV7-2 and TRBJ1-1, with D possibly TRBD1 on 5 matching bases. Per the germline V gene, CDR1 is SGHTA and CDR2 is FQGNSA. The CDR3 is 15 residues long. The germline V and J ends were trimmed by 6 bases and 1 base, with 15 bases remaining between them. The CDR3 nucleotides read TGTGCCAGCAGAGCGGTTGGACACACGAACACTGAAGCTTTCTTT. Its translation: CASRAVGHTNTEAFF.

The chain couples TRBV11-2 to TRBJ1-2; the D is unclear. Trimming removed 0 bases at V and 7 bases at J, with 12 bases between. CDR3 length: 14 amino acids. The V gene's germline CDR1 is SGHAT and CDR2 FQNNGV. Written as DNA, the CDR3 is TGTGCCAGCAGCTTAGACTGGCAGTCAACTGGCTACACCTTC. Protein sequence: CASSLDWQSTGYTF.

This clone was detected once. The rearrangement links TRBV6-5 to TRBJ1-2; 7 bases align to TRBD1. Germline V lookup: CDR1 MNHEY, CDR2 SVGAGI. V lost 6 bases to trimming and J lost 8 bases; unmatched junction nucleotides: 9. This CDR3 has 13 amino acids. CDR3 sequence reads: CASREGTAGGYTF. The DNA for the CDR3 is TGTGCCAGCAGGGAAGGGACAGCGGGAGGCTACACCTTC.

The CDR3 loop is CASSQEPGNYGYTF. The CDR3 nucleotides are TGCGCCAGCAGCCAAGAACCCGGGAACTATGGCTACACCTTC. The chain couples TRBV4-1 to TRBJ1-2, with D hard to call. Germline V lookup: CDR1 MGHRA, CDR2 YSYEKL. V was clipped by 0 bases and J by 2 bases, with 7 bases between them. The CDR3 sequence is 14 residues long.

The V and J genes are TRBV6-5 and TRBJ1-2; no firm D call. This CDR3 comprises 16 residues. Trimming took 0 bases from V and 1 from J, leaving 12 bases between them. Germline lookup yields CDR1 MNHEY and CDR2 SVGAGI. CDR3 in DNA: TGTGCCAGCAGTTACTCGACGCCAGGTAGTAACTATGGCTACACCTTC. Translation gives CASSYSTPGSNYGYTF.

The V gene is TRBV5-1, the J gene TRBJ2-3; D is ambiguous. Germline V gives CDR1 SGHRS, CDR2 YFSETQ. V lost 1 base and J lost 1, with 7 bases in between. This CDR3 region has 14 residues. Written as DNA, the CDR3 is TGCGCCAGCAGCTTGCGGCAGGGCACAGATACGCAGTATTTT. Translation gives CASSLRQGTDTQYF.

CDR3 sequence: CASSLVVGIRASGPQHF. CDR3 in DNA: TGTGCCAGCAGCTTAGTTGTTGGAATTCGGGCTTCAGGGCCCCAGCATTTT. The chain uses TRBV7-9 and TRBJ1-5; D unresolved. The germline gives CDR1 SEHNR, CDR2 FQNEAQ (reference sequence). V gave up 1 base and J gave up 9 bases, with 22 bases separating them. This CDR3 region has 17 residues. The whole variable domain, remainder taken from reference TRBV7-9 and TRBJ1-5, is DTGVSQNPRHKITKRGQNVTFRCDPISEHNRLYWYRQTLGQGPEFLTYFQNEAQLEKSRLLSDRFSAERPKGSFSTLEIQRTEQGDSAMYLCASSLVVGIRASGPQHFGDGTRLSIL.

This clone was detected only a few times. This sequence joins TRBV19 and TRBJ1-1; no firm D call. Germline assignment: CDR1 LNHDA and CDR2 SQIVND (reference sequence). The CDR3 runs 16 residues. The germline V and J ends were trimmed by 1 base and 1 base, with 13 bases remaining between them. The CDR3 coding sequence is TGTGCCAGTAGTATAGGTTGGCTGACACCGAACACTGAAGCTTTCTTT. It specifies CASSIGWLTPNTEAFF.

This clone was recorded once. The chain has TRBV6-1 and TRBJ2-2; D gene ambiguous. The CDR3 covers 15 residues. V was cut by 7 bases and J by 9 bases, with 21 bases left in between. The germline V gene has CDR1 MNHNS and CDR2 SASEGT. CDR3 in amino acids: CASTLQVLGNRELFF. The CDR3 nucleotides are TGTGCCAGCACCCTCCAGGTTCTTGGGAACCGGGAGCTGTTTTTT.

This chain connects TRBV28 to TRBJ1-1; tentative D call: TRBD1 (5 bases). This CDR3 has 13 amino acids. V was pared by 4 bases and J by 5 bases, with 11 bases between. In germline, CDR1 is MDHEN, CDR2 SYDVKM. CDR3: CASSSRGGTEAFF. Written as DNA, the CDR3 is TGTGCCAGCAGTTCTAGGGGCGGAACTGAAGCTTTCTTT.

This chain links TRBV4-1 with TRBJ1-2; possibly TRBD1 for D (6 bases). The CDR3 runs to 15 residues. Trimming removed 0 bases from V and 4 bases from J, with 12 bases in between. From germline, CDR1 is MGHRA and CDR2 YSYEKL. CDR3 sequence reads: CASSQDHPGAYGYTF. DNA for the CDR3: TGCGCCAGCAGCCAAGATCATCCGGGGGCCTATGGCTACACCTTC.

The rearrangement uses TRBV19 and TRBJ1-1; 12 bases are shared with TRBD1. The germline gives CDR1 LNHDA, CDR2 SQIVND (reference sequence). Losses at the gene ends were 1 base for V and 0 bases for J; bases not matched to a gene: 6. The CDR3 extends over 18 amino acids. The CDR3: CASSIVPWDRGLNTEAFF. The CDR3 DNA reads TGTGCCAGTAGTATAGTGCCCTGGGACAGGGGGCTGAACACTGAAGCTTTCTTT.

The chain couples TRBV5-4 to TRBJ2-6; 9 nucleotides agree with TRBD1. CDR3 size: 17 residues. The germline V gene has CDR1 SGHNT and CDR2 YYREEE (reference sequence). The junction had 8 bases not matched to a gene; V was cut back by 4 bases and J by 3 bases. DNA of the CDR3: TGTGCCAGCAGCCCCCGACAGGGGGTCGTTGGGGCCAACGTCCTGACTTTC. Translated, it gives CASSPRQGVVGANVLTF.

This chain uses TRBV5-1 with TRBJ2-7; TRBD1 matches at 8 bases. CDR3 length: 13 amino acids. V trimming: 7 bases; J trimming: 5 bases; junction bases outside the gene matches: 8. The germline V gene has CDR1 SGHRS and CDR2 YFSETQ. CDR3 in amino acids: CASGQDRADEQYF. CDR3 sequence (DNA): TGCGCCAGCGGCCAGGACAGGGCGGACGAGCAGTACTTC.

This chain's CDR3 is CASGLQLSSYNEQFF. The CDR3 DNA is TGCGCCAGCGGGCTACAACTGAGCTCCTACAATGAGCAGTTCTTC. This chain joins TRBV5-1 and TRBJ2-1; D gene uncertain. Germline loops: CDR1 SGHRS, CDR2 YFSETQ. With 7 bases removed from V and 0 bases from J, the gap between germline ends came to 14 bases. CDR3 length equals 15 residues.

V is TRBV18 and J is TRBJ1-3; perhaps TRBD1 as D (5 bases). The V and J ends lost 3 bases and 3 bases respectively, with 24 bases between them. Germline CDR1 and CDR2: KGHSH and LQKENI. This CDR3 comprises 19 residues. CDR3: CASSPFGTATSSGGNTIYF. Here the CDR3 DNA reads TGTGCCAGCTCACCCTTCGGGACGGCGACCAGCTCAGGTGGAAACACCATATATTTT.

J is TRBJ2-7 and V is TRBV6-5; TRBD1 matches at 8 bases. The germline V gene has CDR1 MNHEY and CDR2 SVGAGI. The CDR3 has 13 amino acids. The V gene end was trimmed by 6 bases and the J gene end by 2 bases; junction bases not matched to a gene: 3. The CDR3 spells CASRETGAYEQYF. The DNA for the CDR3 is TGTGCCAGCAGGGAGACAGGGGCCTACGAGCAGTACTTC.

The V call is TRBV30, the J call TRBJ1-2, with D maybe TRBD1 (6 bases). This CDR3 has 18 amino acids. Germline-derived CDR1 and CDR2 are GTSNPN and SVGIG (reference sequence). The V end lost 2 bases, the J end lost 0 bases, and 22 bases lay between the germline ends. The CDR3 region is CAWSQLGTIEIANYGYTF. In DNA, the CDR3 is TGTGCCTGGAGTCAACTTGGGACAATCGAAATCGCTAACTATGGCTACACCTTC.

The V call is TRBV19, the J call TRBJ1-2; D is possibly TRBD1 (6 bases). CDR1 LNHDA and CDR2 SQIVND come from the germline V gene (reference sequence). There are 14 residues in the CDR3. V gave up 3 bases and J gave up 4 bases, with 12 bases separating them. The CDR3 coding sequence is TGTGCCAGTAGTATGGACAGAGATTTCTATGGCTACACCTTC. Its protein is CASSMDRDFYGYTF.

The V gene is TRBV5-1, the J gene TRBJ1-3; D unresolved. This CDR3 spans 14 amino acids. Germline V lookup: CDR1 SGHRS, CDR2 YFSETQ. Deletions cut 3 bases from V and 0 bases from J, with 7 bases between. The CDR3 coding sequence is TGCGCCAGCAGCTCTACAACCTCTGGAAACACCATATATTTT. Translated, it gives CASSSTTSGNTIYF.